This passage covers 17 T cell receptor beta chains from one sample sequenced in a study of T cell repertoires in cytomegalovirus infection. TCRdb reanalysed the reads using MiXCR and keeps one entry per CDR3 protein. The table includes approximately 250,000 distinct CDR3 sequences, about 7% detected once. The sequencing input was PBMCs. Receptors originate from a human donor in good health (CMV status not recorded). Some clones in this sample may be carry-over from other donors' samples.

Ten or more counts support this clonotype. The rearrangement links TRBV14 to TRBJ2-5; D is unresolved. V gave up 5 bases and J gave up 1 base, with 5 bases separating them. This CDR3 has 12 amino acids. CDR1 and CDR2 (germline): SGHDN, FVKESK. CDR3 coding DNA: TGTGCCAGCAGCGCCGTCCAAGAGACCCAGTACTTC. Translation gives CASSAVQETQYF.

This clonotype was counted many times. This chain connects TRBV4-2 to TRBJ1-2; no firm D call. The CDR3 covers 13 residues. Trimming pared 4 bases from V and 4 bases from J, leaving 10 bases between. CDR1 is LGHNA, CDR2 YNFKEQ, per germline. In nucleotides, the CDR3 is TGTGCCAGCAGCCCCCCGGCGGGCTATGGCTACACCTTC. Protein sequence: CASSPPAGYGYTF.

This clonotype appeared a few times. The chain links TRBV3-1 to TRBJ2-7, with a weak D call TRBD2 (6 bases). Germline CDR1 LGHDT, CDR2 YNNKEL (reference sequence). V lost 1 base and J 0 bases, leaving 10 bases between the germline ends. The length of the CDR3 is 15 residues. The CDR3 DNA sequence: TGTGCCAGCAGCCAAGCCCCCGGGAGCTCCTACGAGCAGTACTTC. This translates into CASSQAPGSSYEQYF.

In its sample, this clonotype was seen many times. The chain joins TRBV6-2 or TRBV6-3 to TRBJ1-4; no reliable D call. The V gene lost 0 bases and the J gene lost 0 bases, with 8 bases spanning the gap. Germline CDR1 is MNHEY and CDR2 is SVGEGT. This CDR3 spans 16 amino acids. The CDR3 spells CASSYSDVATNEKLFF. CDR3 in DNA: TGTGCCAGCAGTTACTCCGACGTTGCAACTAATGAAAAACTGTTTTTT.

This clonotype was counted ten times or more. The CDR3 DNA is TGTGCCAGCAACCGCCCGAGACCCTACGAGCAGTACTTC. As protein: CASNRPRPYEQYF. The chain uses TRBV6-1 and TRBJ2-7; unclear D gene. This CDR3 has 13 amino acids. The V end was cut by 7 bases, the J end by 2 bases, with 12 bases between. The germline gives CDR1 MNHNS, CDR2 SASEGT.

This clonotype came up many times. The chain couples TRBV7-2 to TRBJ2-3, with a tentative D call TRBD2 (5 bases). The V gene lost 4 bases and the J gene lost 1 base, with 12 bases spanning the gap. Germline V gene lookup returns CDR1 SGHTA and CDR2 FQGNSA. The CDR3 sequence is 15 residues long. DNA for the CDR3: TGTGCCAGCAGCTCTTCACTAGGCGGCACAGATACGCAGTATTTT. This translates into CASSSSLGGTDTQYF.

This clonotype has ten or more counts. The chain has TRBV20-1 and TRBJ2-7, with TRBD2 matching 7 bases. The trim removed 5 bases at V and 1 base at J, leaving 2 bases unmatched. The germline gives CDR1 DFQATT, CDR2 SNEGSKA (reference sequence). The CDR3 is made up of 12 amino acids. CDR3 DNA sequence: TGCAGTGCTCCGGGGGGATCCTACGAGCAGTACTTC. Translation: CSAPGGSYEQYF.

The sample holds a few counts of this clonotype. The genes are TRBV19 and TRBJ1-1; D not certain. Trimming removed 8 bases from V and 1 base from J, with 8 bases in between. The CDR3 spans 12 residues. The germline CDR1 and CDR2 sequences are LNHDA and SQIVND (reference sequence). The CDR3 reads CASQRANTEAFF. CDR3 DNA: TGTGCCAGTCAACGGGCGAACACTGAAGCTTTCTTT.

In its sample, this clonotype was seen many times. The V gene is TRBV20-1, the J gene TRBJ1-1; weak D call: TRBD1 (6 bases). The CDR3 length is 13 residues. The V gene's germline CDR1 is DFQATT and CDR2 SNEGSKA (reference sequence). V was clipped by 6 bases and J by 6 bases, with 17 bases between them. Here the CDR3 DNA reads TGCAGTGCCCCGACAGGAGCGAGGCCTGAAGCTTTCTTT. Encoded protein: CSAPTGARPEAFF.

V is TRBV7-2 and J is TRBJ1-2; a weak D match, TRBD1 (6 bases). The ends were cut back, 2 bases at V and 4 bases at J, with 14 bases in the middle. The CDR3 runs to 15 residues. The germline V gene has CDR1 SGHTA and CDR2 FQGNSA. The CDR3 DNA reads TGTGCCAGCAGCTTATGTGGGGGCGACCTCTATGGCTACACCTTC. This codes for CASSLCGGDLYGYTF.

This clonotype was recorded many times. This chain joins TRBV7-2 and TRBJ1-6; no firm D call. This CDR3 contains 16 residues. Germline V gives CDR1 SGHTA, CDR2 FQGNSA. Trimming took 4 bases from V and 4 from J, leaving 14 bases between them. Written as DNA, the CDR3 is TGTGCCAGCAGCTCTGGAAGCACACGTTATAATTCACCCCTCCACTTT. Amino acids: CASSSGSTRYNSPLHF.

This clonotype has at least ten counts. The V gene is TRBV7-2, the J gene TRBJ2-1, with 10 nucleotides matching TRBD2. After removal of 6 bases from V and 5 bases from J, the junction contained 7 bases not matched to a gene. Germline values: CDR1 SGHTA, CDR2 FQGNSA. The CDR3 is 15 amino acids. Here the CDR3 DNA reads TGTGCCAGCAGTCCTAGCGGGGGATCCCACAATGAGCAGTTCTTC. Translation gives CASSPSGGSHNEQFF.

There are many counts of this clonotype. This chain connects TRBV12-3 or TRBV12-4 to TRBJ1-4, with D uncertain. V was cut by 5 bases and J by 6 bases, with 16 bases left in between. The length of the CDR3 is 15 residues. The CDR3 region is CASSIPHGVDEKLFF. In DNA, the CDR3 is TGTGCCAGCAGTATACCCCACGGGGTGGATGAAAAACTGTTTTTT.

The chain joins TRBV23-1 to TRBJ2-7, with a possible D match to TRBD1 (6 bases). TRBV23-1 is noted as an ORF with a role that remains uncertain. The V end was cut by 6 bases, the J end by 2 bases, with 14 bases between. The CDR3 is 14 residues long. The CDR3 coding sequence is TGCGCCAGCAGCGTCGACAGGAGACCCTACGAGCAGTACTTC. Its protein is CASSVDRRPYEQYF.

This clonotype has at least ten counts. The rearrangement links TRBV28 to TRBJ1-5, with 7 bases fitting TRBD1. CDR1 and CDR2 (germline): MDHEN, SYDVKM. The CDR3 contains 15 residues. V was pared by 6 bases and J by 1 base, with 6 bases of the junction left unmatched. CDR3 nucleotide sequence: TGTGCCAGCAGAGCCGACAGGGTGAGCAATCAGCCCCAGCATTTT. It specifies CASRADRVSNQPQHF. Full variable domain (rest looked up from reference TRBV28 and TRBJ1-5): DVKVTQSSRYLVKRTGEKVFLECVQDMDHENMFWYRQDPGLGLRLIYFSYDVKMKEKGDIPEGYSVSREKKERFSLILESASTNQTSMYLCASRADRVSNQPQHFGDGTRLSIL.

The sample holds many counts of this clonotype. V is TRBV15 and J is TRBJ2-2; weak D call: TRBD2 (5 bases). Trimming stripped 3 bases from V and 3 bases from J, with 14 bases between. In germline, CDR1 is LNHNV, CDR2 YYDKDF (reference sequence). The CDR3 covers 16 residues. The CDR3 loop is CATSRVRVSDTGELFF. In DNA form, the CDR3 reads TGTGCCACCAGCAGGGTGCGGGTATCCGACACCGGGGAGCTGTTTTTT.

This clonotype occurred many times. The chain links TRBV7-2 to TRBJ1-5; D is unresolved. CDR1 is SGHTA and CDR2 is FQGNSA in the germline V gene. This CDR3 contains 16 residues. Trimming removed 1 base from V and 1 base from J, with 11 bases in between. CDR3 region: CASSLEAGSSNQPQHF. CDR3 sequence (DNA): TGTGCCAGCAGCTTAGAGGCAGGATCGAGCAATCAGCCCCAGCATTTT. Looking up the rest from reference TRBV7-2 and TRBJ1-5 gives the full variable domain: GAGVSQSPSNKVTEKGKDVELRCDPISGHTALYWYRQSLGQGLEFLIYFQGNSAPDKSGLPSDRFSAERTGGSVSTLTIQRTQQEDSAVYLCASSLEAGSSNQPQHFGDGTRLSIL.